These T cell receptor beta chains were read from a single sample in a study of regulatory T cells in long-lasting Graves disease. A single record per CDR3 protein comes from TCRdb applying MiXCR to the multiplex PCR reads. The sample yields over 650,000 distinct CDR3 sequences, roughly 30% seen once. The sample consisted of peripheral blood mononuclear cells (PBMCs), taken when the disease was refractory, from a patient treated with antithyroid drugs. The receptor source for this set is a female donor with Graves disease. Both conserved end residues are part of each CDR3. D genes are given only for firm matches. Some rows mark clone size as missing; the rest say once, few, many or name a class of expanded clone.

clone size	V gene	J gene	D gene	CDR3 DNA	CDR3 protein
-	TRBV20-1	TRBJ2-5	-	TGCAGTGCTAGTGACTATCAGGGAGAGACCCAGTACTTC	CSASDYQGETQYF
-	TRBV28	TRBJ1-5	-	TGTGCCAGCAGCCGCTTAGCTGGGCCTGGGGGTCAGCCCCAGCATTTT	CASSRLAGPGGQPQHF
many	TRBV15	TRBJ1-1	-	TGTGCCACCAGCAGAGAGGTCAACATGAACACTGAAGCTTTCTTT	CATSREVNMNTEAFF
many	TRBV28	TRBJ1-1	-	TGTGCCAGCGTTCAATTAGAGAACACTGAAGCTTTCTTT	CASVQLENTEAFF
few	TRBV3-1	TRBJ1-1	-	TGTGCCAGCAGCCAAGAGGCTTCGGGGTACACTGAAGCTTTCTTT	CASSQEASGYTEAFF
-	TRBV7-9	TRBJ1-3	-	TGTGCCCACACCTCTGGAAACACCATATATTTT	CAHTSGNTIYF
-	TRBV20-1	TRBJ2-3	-	TGCAGTGCTAGGCTCCAAGATACGCAGTATTTT	CSARLQDTQYF
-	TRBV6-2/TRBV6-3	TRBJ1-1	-	TGTGCCAGCAGTTACTCATTGGACAGTCCTATGAACACTGAAGCTTTCTTT	CASSYSLDSPMNTEAFF
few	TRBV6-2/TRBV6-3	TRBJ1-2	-	TGTGCCAGCAACATGTGGGGATACGGCGATGGCTACACCTTC	CASNMWGYGDGYTF
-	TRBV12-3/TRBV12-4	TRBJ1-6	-	TGTGCCAGCAGTTTAGGTACCGCTGGAAATTCACCCCTCCACTTT	CASSLGTAGNSPLHF
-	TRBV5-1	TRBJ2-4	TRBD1	TGCGCCAGCAGCCTACTGCCCTGGGACAGAGACCTAAACATTCAGTACTTC	CASSLLPWDRDLNIQYF
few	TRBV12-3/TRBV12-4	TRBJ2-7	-	TGTGCCAGCAGTTCCGACAGTTTCGAGCAGTACTTC	CASSSDSFEQYF
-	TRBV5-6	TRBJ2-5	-	TGTGCCAGCAGCTTGGGGGCCGGGACAAGCCAAGAGACCCAGTACTTC	CASSLGAGTSQETQYF
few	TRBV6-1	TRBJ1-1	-	TGTGCCAGCAGTGAACCCAGGACATTCTCCTTGGAAGCTTTCTTT	CASSEPRTFSLEAFF
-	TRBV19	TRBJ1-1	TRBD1	TGTGCCAGTAGTGCGGAGGGACAGGGGGCAAATGAAGCTTTCTTT	CASSAEGQGANEAFF
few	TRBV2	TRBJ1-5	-	TGTGCCAGCAATGGACAGAGCAATCAGCCCCAGCATTTT	CASNGQSNQPQHF
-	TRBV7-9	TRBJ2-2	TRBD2	TGTGCCAGCAGATCTAGCGGGACGAACACCGGGGAGCTGTTTTTT	CASRSSGTNTGELFF
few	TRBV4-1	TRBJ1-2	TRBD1	TGCGCCACTTCGGAGACAGGGGGTTATGGCTACACCTTC	CATSETGGYGYTF
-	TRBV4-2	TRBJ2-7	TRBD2	TGTGCCAGCAGCCAAGTGGGACTAGCCTACGAGCAGTACTTC	CASSQVGLAYEQYF
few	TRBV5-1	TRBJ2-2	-	TGCGCCAGCAGCCGGCTCGGGACAAGTAACACCGGGGAGCTGTTTTTT	CASSRLGTSNTGELFF
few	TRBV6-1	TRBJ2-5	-	TGTGCCAGCAGGAAGACAGGGAGGGAGACCCAGTACTTC	CASRKTGRETQYF
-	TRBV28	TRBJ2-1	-	TGTGCCAGCAGTTTCGATGAGCATGAGCAGTTCTTC	CASSFDEHEQFF
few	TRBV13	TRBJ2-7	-	TGTGCCAGCAGCTTACGTAAGGGGACTTCCTACGAGCAGTACTTC	CASSLRKGTSYEQYF
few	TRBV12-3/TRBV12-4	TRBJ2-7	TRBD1	TGTGCCAGCAGTCCCGGACAGGGAGTTTCTGGCAACGAGCAGTACTTC	CASSPGQGVSGNEQYF
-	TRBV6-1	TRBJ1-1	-	TGTGCCAGCAGTGAATTTGTCGCTGAAGCTTTCTTT	CASSEFVAEAFF
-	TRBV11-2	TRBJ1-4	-	TGTGCCAGCAGCTTAGATTTAGGGTGGGAAAAACTGTTTTTT	CASSLDLGWEKLFF
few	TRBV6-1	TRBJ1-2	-	TGTGCCAGCAGCTCGGGGATTTCTGGCTACACCTTC	CASSSGISGYTF
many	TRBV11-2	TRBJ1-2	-	TGTGCCAGCAGCTCGTCCGATGGCTACACCTTC	CASSSSDGYTF
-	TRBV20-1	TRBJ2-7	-	TGCAGTGCGACCCTGGGGGGGGCCCACTACGAGCAGTACTTC	CSATLGGAHYEQYF
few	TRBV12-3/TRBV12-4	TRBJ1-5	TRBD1	TGTGCCAGCAGAAAGGGACAGTCGCGCAATCAGCCCCAGCATTTT	CASRKGQSRNQPQHF
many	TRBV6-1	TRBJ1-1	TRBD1	TGTGCCACTCAAGGGACAGCCACTGAAGCTTTCTTT	CATQGTATEAFF
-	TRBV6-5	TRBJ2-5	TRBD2	TGTGCCAGCAGTTCTAGCGGGAGCTTTTCGAAGACCCAGTACTTC	CASSSSGSFSKTQYF
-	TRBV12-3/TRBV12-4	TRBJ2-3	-	TGTGCCAGCAGCAATGAGGCAGATACGCAGTATTTT	CASSNEADTQYF
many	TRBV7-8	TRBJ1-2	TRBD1	TGTGCCAGCAGCTTAAGGGACAGCTACTATGGCTACACCTTC	CASSLRDSYYGYTF
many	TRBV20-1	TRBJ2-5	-	TGCAGTGCCACGGACTTAGCTCGGGTAGGGACCCAGTACTTC	CSATDLARVGTQYF
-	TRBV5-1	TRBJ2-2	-	TGCGCCAGCGATGGAGCGGGCACCGGGGAGCTGTTTTTT	CASDGAGTGELFF
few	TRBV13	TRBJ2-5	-	TGTGCCAGCAGCGTAGGTTTCGGCAAAGAGACCCAGTACTTC	CASSVGFGKETQYF
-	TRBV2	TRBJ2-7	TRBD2	TGTGCCAGCGGGACTAGCGGAGTATACGAGCAGTACTTC	CASGTSGVYEQYF
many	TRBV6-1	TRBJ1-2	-	TGTGCCAGCAGTGACGTGGACAGCTATGGCTACACCTTC	CASSDVDSYGYTF
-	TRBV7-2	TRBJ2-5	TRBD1	TGTGCCAGCAGCTTATCGAAGGGGGCTTTCGAGACCCAGTACTTC	CASSLSKGAFETQYF
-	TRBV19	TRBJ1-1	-	TGTGCCAGTAGGGATGTAAACACTGAAGCTTTCTTT	CASRDVNTEAFF
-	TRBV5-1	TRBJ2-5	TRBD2	TGCGCCAGCAGCTCACCTGCGGGACTAGCCCCACTGCAAGAGACCCAGTACTTC	CASSSPAGLAPLQETQYF
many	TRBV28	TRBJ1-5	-	TGTGCCAGCAGTTCGCCTTGGGGCGACTCGTATAGCAATCAGCCCCAGCATTTT	CASSSPWGDSYSNQPQHF
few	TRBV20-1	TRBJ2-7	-	TGCAGTGCTCAAAGGGTTGAGGAGCAGTACTTC	CSAQRVEEQYF
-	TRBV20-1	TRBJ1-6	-	TGCAGTCCTTGGTTGCCGAGCTCCTATAATTCACCCCTCCACTTT	CSPWLPSSYNSPLHF
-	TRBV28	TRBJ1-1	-	TGTGCCAGCACCCCTTGGGGGGCAGATACTGAAGCTTTCTTT	CASTPWGADTEAFF
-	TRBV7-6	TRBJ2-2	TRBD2	TGTGCCAGCAGCTTAGTTATTAGAAGCGGGAGGGCGAACACCGGGGAGCTGTTTTTT	CASSLVIRSGRANTGELFF
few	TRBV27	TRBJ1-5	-	TGTGCCAGCAGTTTGGTCCCAGGGAATCAGCCCCAGCATTTT	CASSLVPGNQPQHF
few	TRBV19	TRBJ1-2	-	TGTGCCACACGGGCCTCACGGGACTATGGCTACACCTTC	CATRASRDYGYTF